This T cell receptor beta chain was recorded in a study of CD8+ T cells in alopecia areata. Treatment: oral pan-JAK inhibitor, 5-10 mg twice daily. This CDR3 spans 13 amino acids. Germline V gene lookup returns CDR1 SGHTA and CDR2 FQGNSA. With 5 bases removed from V and 4 bases from J, the gap between germline ends came to 8 bases. RNA extraction was followed by reverse transcription into cDNA, which acted as the sequencing template. This table comes from immunoSEQ multiplex PCR, and its TCRdb copy is limited to in-frame clones, with some not included. The table has approximately 210,000 clones, around 60% seen once.

The V gene is TRBV7-2, the J gene TRBJ1-4; weak D call: TRBD1 (5 bases). The sequencing used CD4+ T cells sorted from blood, collected at approximately week 49, from a patient treated with tofacitinib. This receptor was taken from a human donor with alopecia areata. The CDR3 bases are TGTGCCAGCAGCGTCGGGGGTAATGAAAAACTGTTTTTT. Encoded protein: CASSVGGNEKLFF.